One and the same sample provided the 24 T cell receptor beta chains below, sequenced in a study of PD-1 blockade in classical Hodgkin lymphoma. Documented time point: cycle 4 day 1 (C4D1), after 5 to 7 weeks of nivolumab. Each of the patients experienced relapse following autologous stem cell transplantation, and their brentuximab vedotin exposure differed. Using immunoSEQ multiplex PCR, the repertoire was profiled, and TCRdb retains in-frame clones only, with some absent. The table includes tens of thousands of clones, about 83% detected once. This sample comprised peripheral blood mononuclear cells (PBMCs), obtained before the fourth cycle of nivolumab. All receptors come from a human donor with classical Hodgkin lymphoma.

The CDR3 region has the DNA TGTGCCAGCAGCCGGGACAGGGAATATGGCTACACCTTC. It encodes CASSRDREYGYTF. The chain links TRBV7-9 to TRBJ1-2; 9 nucleotides align to TRBD1. From germline, CDR1 is SEHNR and CDR2 FQNEAQ (reference sequence). Germline trimming cut 5 bases from V and 5 bases from J; bases unmatched to any gene: 3. This CDR3 has 13 residues.

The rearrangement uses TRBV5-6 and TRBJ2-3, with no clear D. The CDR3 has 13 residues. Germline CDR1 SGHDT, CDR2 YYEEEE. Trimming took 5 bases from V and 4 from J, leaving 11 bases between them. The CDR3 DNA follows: TGTGCCAGCAGTCCCGCCGTGTCAGATACGCAGTATTTT. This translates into CASSPAVSDTQYF.

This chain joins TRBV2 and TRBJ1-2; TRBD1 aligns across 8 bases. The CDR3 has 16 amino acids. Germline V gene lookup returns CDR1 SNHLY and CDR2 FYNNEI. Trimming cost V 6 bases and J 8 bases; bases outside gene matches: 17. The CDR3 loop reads CASRKTGTGGLQGYTF. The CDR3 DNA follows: TGTGCCAGCAGAAAGACCGGGACAGGTGGTCTTCAGGGCTACACCTTC.

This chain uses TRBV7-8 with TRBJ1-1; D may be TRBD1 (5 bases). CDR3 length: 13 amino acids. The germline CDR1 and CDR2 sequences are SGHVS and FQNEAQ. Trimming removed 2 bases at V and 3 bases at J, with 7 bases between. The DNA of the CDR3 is TGTGCCAGCAGCTTAACAGGAGACACTGAAGCTTTCTTT. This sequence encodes CASSLTGDTEAFF.

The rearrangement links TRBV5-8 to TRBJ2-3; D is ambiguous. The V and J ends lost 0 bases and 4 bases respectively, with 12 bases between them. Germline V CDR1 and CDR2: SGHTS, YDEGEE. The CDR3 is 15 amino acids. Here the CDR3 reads CASSLGGPPPDTQYF. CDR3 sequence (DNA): TGTGCCAGCAGCTTGGGCGGCCCACCCCCAGATACGCAGTATTTT.

CDR3 bases: TGTGCCAGTAGTAAGGGTAGGACAGAGACCCAGTACTTC. Protein: CASSKGRTETQYF. The chain combines TRBV19 with TRBJ2-5, with D unresolved. The V end was cut by 4 bases, the J end by 4 bases, with 10 bases between. The germline V gene has CDR1 LNHDA and CDR2 SQIVND (reference sequence). This CDR3 spans 13 amino acids.

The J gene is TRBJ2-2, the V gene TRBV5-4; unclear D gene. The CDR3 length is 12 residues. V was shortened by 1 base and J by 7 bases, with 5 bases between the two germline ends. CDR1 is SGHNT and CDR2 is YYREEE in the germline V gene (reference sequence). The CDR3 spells CASSLKNGELFF. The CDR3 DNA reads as TGTGCCAGCAGCTTGAAAAACGGGGAGCTGTTTTTT.

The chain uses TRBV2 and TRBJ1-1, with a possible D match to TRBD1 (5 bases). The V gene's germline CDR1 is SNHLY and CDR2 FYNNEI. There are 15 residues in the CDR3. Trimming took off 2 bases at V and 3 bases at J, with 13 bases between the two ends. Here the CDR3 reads CASSEFGRVDTEAFF. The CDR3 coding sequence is TGTGCCAGCAGTGAATTCGGCAGGGTCGACACTGAAGCTTTCTTT.

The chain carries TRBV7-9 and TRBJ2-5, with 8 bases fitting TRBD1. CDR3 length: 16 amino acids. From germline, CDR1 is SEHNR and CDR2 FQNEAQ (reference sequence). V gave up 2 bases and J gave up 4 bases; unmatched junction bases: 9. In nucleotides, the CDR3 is TGTGCCAGCAGCTTAACAGGACAGGGCCGGCGAGAGACCCAGTACTTC. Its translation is CASSLTGQGRRETQYF.

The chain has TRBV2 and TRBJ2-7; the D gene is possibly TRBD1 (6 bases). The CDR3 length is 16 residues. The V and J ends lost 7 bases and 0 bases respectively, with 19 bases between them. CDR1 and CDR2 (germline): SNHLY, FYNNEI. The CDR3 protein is CASKDLMGATSYEQYF. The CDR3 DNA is TGTGCCAGCAAAGACCTTATGGGGGCGACCTCCTACGAGCAGTACTTC.

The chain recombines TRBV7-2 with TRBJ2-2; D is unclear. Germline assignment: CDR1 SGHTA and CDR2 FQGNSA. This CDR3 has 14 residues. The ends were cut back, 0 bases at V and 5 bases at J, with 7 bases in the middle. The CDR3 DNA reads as TGTGCCAGCAGCTTAGCGGGTAGTACCGGGGAGCTGTTTTTT. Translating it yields CASSLAGSTGELFF.

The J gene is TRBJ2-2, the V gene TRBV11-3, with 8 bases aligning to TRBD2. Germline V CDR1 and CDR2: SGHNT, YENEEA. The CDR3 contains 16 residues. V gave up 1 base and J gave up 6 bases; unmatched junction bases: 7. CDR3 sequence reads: CASSLGRTSSPGELFF. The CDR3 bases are TGTGCCAGCAGCTTAGGCAGGACTAGCTCTCCCGGGGAGCTGTTTTTT.

CDR3 DNA sequence: TGCGCCAGCAGCTTTACGGACCGAAGCTCTGGAAACACCATATATTTT. It encodes CASSFTDRSSGNTIYF. The chain has TRBV5-1 and TRBJ1-3; the D is unclear. Trimming left V 2 bases short and J 0 bases short, with 12 bases between. Germline-derived CDR1 and CDR2 are SGHRS and YFSETQ. This CDR3 contains 16 residues.

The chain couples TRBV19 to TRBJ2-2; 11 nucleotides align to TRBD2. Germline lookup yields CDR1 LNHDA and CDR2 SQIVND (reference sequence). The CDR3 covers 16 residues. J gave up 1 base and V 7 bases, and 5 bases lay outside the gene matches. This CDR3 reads CASIEGLAVNTGELFF. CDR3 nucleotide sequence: TGTGCCAGTATCGAGGGACTAGCGGTGAACACCGGGGAGCTGTTTTTT.

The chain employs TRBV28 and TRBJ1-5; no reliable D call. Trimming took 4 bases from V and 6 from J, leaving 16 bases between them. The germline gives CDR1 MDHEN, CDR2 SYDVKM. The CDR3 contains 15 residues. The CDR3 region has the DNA TGTGCCAGCAGTTCTGACCGGCCGGGGTCTCAGCCCCAGCATTTT. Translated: CASSSDRPGSQPQHF. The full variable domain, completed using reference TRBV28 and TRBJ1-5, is DVKVTQSSRYLVKRTGEKVFLECVQDMDHENMFWYRQDPGLGLRLIYFSYDVKMKEKGDIPEGYSVSREKKERFSLILESASTNQTSMYLCASSSDRPGSQPQHFGDGTRLSIL.

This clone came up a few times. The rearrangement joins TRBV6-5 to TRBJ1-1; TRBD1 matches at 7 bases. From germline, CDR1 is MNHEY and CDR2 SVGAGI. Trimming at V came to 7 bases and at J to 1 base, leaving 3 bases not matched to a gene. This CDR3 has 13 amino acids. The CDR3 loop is CASIHRGNTEAFF. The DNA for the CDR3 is TGTGCCAGCATCCACAGGGGGAACACTGAAGCTTTCTTT.

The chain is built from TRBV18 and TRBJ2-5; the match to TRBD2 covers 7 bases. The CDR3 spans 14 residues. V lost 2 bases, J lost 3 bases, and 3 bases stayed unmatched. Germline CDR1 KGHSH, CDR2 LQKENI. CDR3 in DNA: TGTGCCAGCTCACCAGTTGCGGGAGAAGAGACCCAGTACTTC. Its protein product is CASSPVAGEETQYF.

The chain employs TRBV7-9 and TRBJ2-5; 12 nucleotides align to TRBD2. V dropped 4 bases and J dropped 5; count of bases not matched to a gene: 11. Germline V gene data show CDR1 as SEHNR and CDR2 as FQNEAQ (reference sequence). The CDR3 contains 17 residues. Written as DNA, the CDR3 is TGTGCCAGCAGCTCTCTCCTAGCGGGAGGGCCGGGCGAGACCCAGTACTTC. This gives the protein CASSSLLAGGPGETQYF.

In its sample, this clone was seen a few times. In nucleotides, the CDR3 is TGTGCCAGCAGCCTACAGGGGGCGCGTACTGAAGCTTTCTTT. Translating gives CASSLQGARTEAFF. The chain combines TRBV11-2 with TRBJ1-1, with TRBD1 identical over 9 bases. This CDR3 is 14 amino acids long. The V gene's germline CDR1 is SGHAT and CDR2 FQNNGV. After removal of 5 bases from V and 5 bases from J, the junction contained 6 bases not matched to a gene.

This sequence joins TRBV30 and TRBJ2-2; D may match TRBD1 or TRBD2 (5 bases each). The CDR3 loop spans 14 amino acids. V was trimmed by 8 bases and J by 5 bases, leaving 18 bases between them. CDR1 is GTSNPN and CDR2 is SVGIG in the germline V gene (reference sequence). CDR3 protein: CARSGTAKTGELFF. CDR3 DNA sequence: TGTGCCCGATCCGGGACGGCTAAAACCGGGGAGCTGTTTTTT. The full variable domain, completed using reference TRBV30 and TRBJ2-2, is SQTIHQWPATLVQPVGSPLSLECTVEGTSNPNLYWYRQAAGRGLQLLFYSVGIGQISSEVPQNLSASRPQDRQFILSSKKLLLSDSGFYLCARSGTAKTGELFFGEGSRLTVL.

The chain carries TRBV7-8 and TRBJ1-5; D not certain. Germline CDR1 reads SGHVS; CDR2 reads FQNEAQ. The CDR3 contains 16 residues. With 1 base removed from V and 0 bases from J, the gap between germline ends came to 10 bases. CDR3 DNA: TGTGCCAGCAGCTTAGAGAGGGCTATTAGCAATCAGCCCCAGCATTTT. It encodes CASSLERAISNQPQHF.

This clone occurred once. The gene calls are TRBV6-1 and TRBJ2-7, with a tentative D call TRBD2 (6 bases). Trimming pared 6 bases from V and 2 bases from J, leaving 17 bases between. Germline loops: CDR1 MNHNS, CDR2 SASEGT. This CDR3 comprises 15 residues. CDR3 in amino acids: CASRQEGTSPYEQYF. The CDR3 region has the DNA TGTGCCAGCAGGCAGGAGGGTACCTCTCCCTACGAGCAGTACTTC.

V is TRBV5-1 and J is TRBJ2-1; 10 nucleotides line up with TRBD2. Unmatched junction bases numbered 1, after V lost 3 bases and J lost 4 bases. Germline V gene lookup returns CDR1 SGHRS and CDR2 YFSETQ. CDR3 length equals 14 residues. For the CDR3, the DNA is TGCGCCAGCAGCTCTAGCGGGAGTTACAATGAGCAGTTCTTC. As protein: CASSSSGSYNEQFF. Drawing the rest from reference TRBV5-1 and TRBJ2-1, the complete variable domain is KAGVTQTPRYLIKTRGQQVTLSCSPISGHRSVSWYQQTPGQGLQFLFEYFSETQRNKGNFPGRFSGRQFSNSRSEMNVSTLELGDSALYLCASSSSGSYNEQFFGPGTRLTVL.

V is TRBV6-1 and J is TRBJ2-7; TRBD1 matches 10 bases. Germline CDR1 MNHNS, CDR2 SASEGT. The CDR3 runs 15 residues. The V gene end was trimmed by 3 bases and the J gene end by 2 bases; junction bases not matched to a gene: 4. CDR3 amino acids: CASSDRQGATYEQYF. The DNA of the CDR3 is TGTGCCAGCAGTGACCGACAGGGGGCCACCTACGAGCAGTACTTC.